The next 23 T cell receptor beta chains were all read from a single sample in a study of cytomegalovirus exposure and HLA in healthy donors. The PCR used 60 Vbeta and 13 Jbeta primers. The data were produced by immunoSEQ multiplex PCR, yet TCRdb's version contains in-frame clones alone and is incomplete. The table has some 120,000 clones, approximately 80% seen once; the top ten hold around 3%. Sample: PBMCs. The receptor set was obtained from a woman under 30 in good health and CMV-seropositive.

The V and J genes are TRBV10-1 and TRBJ2-3; D possibly corresponds to TRBD2 (6 bases). Germline values: CDR1 WNHNN, CDR2 SYGVQD (reference sequence). V shed 0 bases and J shed 1 base, with 14 bases lying between them. The CDR3 is made up of 17 amino acids. The CDR3 sequence: CASSESKVGTGTDTQYF. The CDR3 DNA is TGCGCCAGCAGTGAGTCGAAGGTTGGGACTGGCACAGATACGCAGTATTTT.

The CDR3 region has the DNA TGTGCCATCAGTGAGTCGCCCGGGGGAAGAACCGGGGAGCTGTTTTTT. It specifies CAISESPGGRTGELFF. V gene TRBV10-3 combines with J gene TRBJ2-2; tentatively, D is TRBD2 (6 bases). CDR1 and CDR2 (germline): ENHRY, SYGVKD. The CDR3 spans 16 residues. V was clipped by 0 bases and J by 5 bases, with 13 bases between them.

The J gene is TRBJ2-1, the V gene TRBV5-1, with D perhaps matching TRBD1 (5 bases). This CDR3 is 15 amino acids long. Germline loops: CDR1 SGHRS, CDR2 YFSETQ. Trimming took off 0 bases at V and 6 bases at J, with 13 bases between the two ends. CDR3 nucleotides: TGCGCCAGCAGCTTGGAAAAGGGGTCTTTCAATGAGCAGTTCTTC. It yields the protein CASSLEKGSFNEQFF.

The rearrangement uses TRBV19 and TRBJ2-7; 10 bases map to TRBD1. The V and J ends lost 11 bases and 6 bases, in that order; junction bases with no gene match: 10. Germline V lookup: CDR1 LNHDA, CDR2 SQIVND (reference sequence). There are 13 residues in the CDR3. For the CDR3, the DNA is TGTGCCTCCAGGGGGACAGGGGTCTTCGAGCAGTACTTC. As protein: CASRGTGVFEQYF.

The chain uses TRBV5-4 and TRBJ2-7; D may be TRBD2 (6 bases). Germline CDR1 and CDR2: SGHNT and YYREEE (reference sequence). V lost 6 bases and J 4 bases, leaving 11 bases between the germline ends. CDR3 length: 12 amino acids. This CDR3 reads CASTLEGYEQYF. As DNA, the CDR3 is TGTGCCAGCACCCTGGAGGGTTACGAGCAGTACTTC.

This sequence joins TRBV29-1 and TRBJ1-2; 10 bases align to TRBD1. This CDR3 region has 11 residues. The V gene end was trimmed by 4 bases and the J gene end by 9 bases; junction bases not matched to a gene: 2. Germline V CDR1 and CDR2: SQVTM, ANQGSEA. CDR3 sequence: CSVGDRGSYTF. CDR3 DNA sequence: TGCAGCGTTGGGGACAGGGGCAGCTACACCTTC. Full variable domain (outside the CDR3, taken from reference TRBV29-1 and TRBJ1-2): SAVISQKPSRDICQRGTSLTIQCQVDSQVTMMFWYRQQPGQSLTLIATANQGSEATYESGFVIDKFPISRPNLTFSTLTVSNMSPEDSSIYLCSVGDRGSYTFGSGTRLTVV.

The chain combines TRBV5-4 with TRBJ1-5, with a tentative D call TRBD1 (6 bases). With 4 bases removed from V and 2 bases from J, the gap between germline ends came to 13 bases. The CDR3 covers 15 residues. Germline lookup yields CDR1 SGHNT and CDR2 YYREEE (reference sequence). CDR3 bases: TGTGCCAGCAGCCGCGCGCCAGGGGGCAATCAGCCCCAGCATTTT. Translated, it gives CASSRAPGGNQPQHF. The full variable domain, in which reference TRBV5-4 and TRBJ1-5 provide the parts outside the CDR3, is ETGVTQSPTHLIKTRGQQVTLRCSSQSGHNTVSWYQQALGQGPQFIFQYYREEENGRGNFPPRFSGLQFPNYSSELNVNALELDDSALYLCASSRAPGGNQPQHFGDGTRLSIL.

The rearrangement joins TRBV10-3 to TRBJ2-2, with 9 nucleotides matching TRBD1. V trimming: 6 bases; J trimming: 5 bases; junction bases outside the gene matches: 4. This CDR3 has 14 residues. Germline CDR1 is ENHRY and CDR2 is SYGVKD. The CDR3 reads CAIRGQGRTGELFF. CDR3 bases: TGTGCCATCAGGGGACAGGGCAGGACCGGGGAGCTGTTTTTT.

The chain joins TRBV5-4 to TRBJ1-4, with a weak D call TRBD1 (6 bases). The ends were cut back, 0 bases at V and 6 bases at J, with 9 bases in the middle. The CDR3 contains 14 residues. Germline lookup yields CDR1 SGHNT and CDR2 YYREEE (reference sequence). CDR3: CASSLAGDDEKLFF. The CDR3 region has the DNA TGTGCCAGCAGCTTGGCAGGGGATGATGAAAAACTGTTTTTT.

This clone was observed once. This chain links TRBV5-6 with TRBJ2-7, with D possibly matching TRBD2 (6 bases). V shed 0 bases and J shed 1 base, with 14 bases lying between them. Germline assignment: CDR1 SGHDT and CDR2 YYEEEE. This CDR3 comprises 16 residues. Written as DNA, the CDR3 is TGTGCCAGCAGCTTGGCGGGCGGGGTAAATTCCTACGAGCAGTACTTC. As protein: CASSLAGGVNSYEQYF.

This chain uses TRBV5-6 with TRBJ1-4, with 7 bases fitting TRBD1. Looked up from germline, CDR1 is SGHDT and CDR2 is YYEEEE. The CDR3 totals 15 residues. V was pared by 4 bases and J by 6 bases, with 9 bases of the junction left unmatched. The CDR3 is CASSRPGQADEKLFF. The CDR3 DNA reads as TGTGCCAGCAGCCGACCAGGACAGGCTGATGAAAAACTGTTTTTT.

The genes are TRBV15 and TRBJ2-1; 8 nucleotides match TRBD2. The V gene's germline CDR1 is LNHNV and CDR2 YYDKDF (reference sequence). V was pared by 3 bases and J by 6 bases, with 13 bases of the junction left unmatched. This CDR3 is 17 amino acids long. As DNA, the CDR3 is TGTGCCACCAGCAGCGGGAGGGGCCAATTTGGACCCAATGAGCAGTTCTTC. Translation: CATSSGRGQFGPNEQFF.

Comment on this clone: The same CDR3 arises from other DNA sequences in this sample as well. V and J are TRBV5-4 and TRBJ2-5, with 10 nucleotides matching TRBD2. There are 17 residues in the CDR3. Germline CDR1 reads SGHNT; CDR2 reads YYREEE (reference sequence). V shed 1 base, J shed 5 bases, and the junction held 11 bases outside the gene matches. The CDR3 loop reads CASSLFVAGGEGETQYF. Here the CDR3 DNA reads TGTGCCAGCAGCTTGTTCGTAGCGGGGGGTGAAGGGGAGACCCAGTACTTC.

This clone was detected once. V and J are TRBV28 and TRBJ2-7, with unresolved D. The CDR3 spans 13 residues. V was trimmed by 6 bases and J by 2 bases, leaving 11 bases between them. The germline gives CDR1 MDHEN, CDR2 SYDVKM. CDR3 in amino acids: CASSLLPAYEQYF. The CDR3, as DNA: TGTGCCAGCAGCCTCCTCCCCGCCTACGAGCAGTACTTC.

The chain is built from TRBV30 and TRBJ2-5, with 8 bases matching TRBD2. J lost 7 bases, V lost 0 bases, and 4 bases had no gene match. CDR1 and CDR2 (germline): GTSNPN, SVGIG (reference sequence). The CDR3 has 13 residues. CDR3 DNA: TGTGCCTGGAGTGTCGGGGGGGAGGGGACCCAGTACTTC. As protein: CAWSVGGEGTQYF. The variable domain in full, completed from reference TRBV30 and TRBJ2-5, reads SQTIHQWPATLVQPVGSPLSLECTVEGTSNPNLYWYRQAAGRGLQLLFYSVGIGQISSEVPQNLSASRPQDRQFILSSKKLLLSDSGFYLCAWSVGGEGTQYFGPGTRLLVL.

The chain is built from TRBV19 and TRBJ1-4; D uncertain. Germline values: CDR1 LNHDA, CDR2 SQIVND (reference sequence). This CDR3 is 15 amino acids long. The V gene lost 0 bases and the J gene lost 6 bases, with 11 bases spanning the gap. CDR3 sequence reads: CASSIDPVFDEKLFF. CDR3 DNA: TGTGCCAGTAGTATAGACCCCGTCTTCGATGAAAAACTGTTTTTT.

This clone was seen a handful of times. This chain links TRBV2 with TRBJ2-5; TRBD2 might be the D (5 bases). V lost 6 bases, J lost 5 bases, and 16 bases lay in between. The CDR3 sequence is 14 residues long. Germline V CDR1 and CDR2: SNHLY, FYNNEI. The CDR3 DNA is TGTGCCAGCAGGAAGGTTCTAGCCGCGGAGACCCAGTACTTC. As protein: CASRKVLAAETQYF.

The genes are TRBV7-3 and TRBJ2-1; D might be TRBD2 (6 bases). This CDR3 is built from 14 residues. Trimming pared 2 bases from V and 7 bases from J, leaving 12 bases between. Germline lookup yields CDR1 SGHTA and CDR2 FQGTGA. CDR3 residues: CASSLGGWGNEQFF. The CDR3 nucleotides are TGTGCCAGCAGCTTAGGGGGGTGGGGGAATGAGCAGTTCTTC.

The rearrangement joins TRBV6-1 to TRBJ2-1; TRBD2 might be the D (7 bases). Trimming stripped 8 bases from V and 0 bases from J, with 14 bases between. Germline lookup yields CDR1 MNHNS and CDR2 SASEGT. The CDR3 covers 15 residues. The CDR3 reads CASPGGLGSYNEQFF. The CDR3 nucleotides are TGTGCCAGCCCCGGGGGGCTCGGCTCCTACAATGAGCAGTTCTTC.

V and J are TRBV5-1 and TRBJ2-2, with 14 bases matching TRBD2. This CDR3 spans 15 amino acids. Germline V lookup: CDR1 SGHRS, CDR2 YFSETQ. Trimming removed 4 bases from V and 6 bases from J; junction bases left unmatched: 2. CDR3 DNA: TGCGCCAGCAGCCGACTAGCGGGGGGGCCCGGGGAGCTGTTTTTT. Translation gives CASSRLAGGPGELFF.

This chain uses TRBV7-9 with TRBJ1-4; 8 bases align to TRBD1. This CDR3 has 15 amino acids. V was clipped by 2 bases and J by 8 bases; unmatched bases: 7. The germline gives CDR1 SEHNR, CDR2 FQNEAQ (reference sequence). The CDR3 region has the DNA TGTGCCAGCAGCTTACTCGACAGGGGTTGGGAAAAACTGTTTTTT. This gives the protein CASSLLDRGWEKLFF.

The chain recombines TRBV10-3 with TRBJ1-1, with D possibly being TRBD1 (5 bases). Germline V gene sequence: CDR1 ENHRY, CDR2 SYGVKD. V lost 3 bases and J lost 0, with 8 bases in between. CDR3 length equals 14 residues. The CDR3 region is CAISDPGVNTEAFF. The CDR3 coding sequence is TGTGCCATCAGTGATCCGGGGGTGAACACTGAAGCTTTCTTT.

CDR3 region: CASSLVTGARDTQYF. The CDR3 DNA reads TGTGCCAGCAGCTTGGTTACAGGGGCGAGAGATACGCAGTATTTT. This chain connects TRBV5-6 to TRBJ2-3, with 7 positions matching TRBD1. The CDR3 totals 15 residues. V lost 0 bases to trimming and J lost 5 bases; unmatched junction nucleotides: 6. Germline V CDR1 and CDR2: SGHDT, YYEEEE.